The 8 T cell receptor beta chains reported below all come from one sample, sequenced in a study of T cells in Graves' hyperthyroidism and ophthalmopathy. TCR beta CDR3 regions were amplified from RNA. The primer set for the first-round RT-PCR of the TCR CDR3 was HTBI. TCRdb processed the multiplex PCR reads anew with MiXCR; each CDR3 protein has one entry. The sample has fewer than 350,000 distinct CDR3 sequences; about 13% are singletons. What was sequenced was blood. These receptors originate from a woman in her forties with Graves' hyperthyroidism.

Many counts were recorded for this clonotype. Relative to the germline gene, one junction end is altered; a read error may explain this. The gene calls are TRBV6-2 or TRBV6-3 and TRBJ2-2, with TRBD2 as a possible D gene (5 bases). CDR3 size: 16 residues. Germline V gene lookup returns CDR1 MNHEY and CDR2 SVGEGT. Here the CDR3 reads CASSSLSGSNTGELFF. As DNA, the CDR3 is TGTGCCAGCAGTTCCTTATCGGGATCGAACACCGGGGAACTGTTTTTT.

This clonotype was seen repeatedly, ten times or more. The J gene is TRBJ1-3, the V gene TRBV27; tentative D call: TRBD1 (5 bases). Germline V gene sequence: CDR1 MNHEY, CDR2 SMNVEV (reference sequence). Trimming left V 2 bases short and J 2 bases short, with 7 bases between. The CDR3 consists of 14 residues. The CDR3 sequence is CASSLRGAGNTIYF. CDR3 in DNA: TGTGCCAGCAGTTTACGGGGGGCTGGAAACACCATATATTTT.

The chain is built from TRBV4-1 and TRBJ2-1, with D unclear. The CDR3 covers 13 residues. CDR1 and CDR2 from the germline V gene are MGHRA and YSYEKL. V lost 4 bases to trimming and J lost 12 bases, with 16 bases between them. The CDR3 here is CASSLVPGPGQFF. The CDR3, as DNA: TGCGCCAGCAGCCTTGTACCGGGCCCGGGGCAGTTCTTC.

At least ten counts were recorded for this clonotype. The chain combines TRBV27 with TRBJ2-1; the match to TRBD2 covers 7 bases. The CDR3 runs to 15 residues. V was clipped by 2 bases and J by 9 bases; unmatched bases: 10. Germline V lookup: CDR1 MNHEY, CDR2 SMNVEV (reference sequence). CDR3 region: CASSLSSAGVVEQFF. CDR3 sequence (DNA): TGTGCCAGCAGTTTAAGTTCGGCGGGAGTGGTTGAGCAGTTCTTC.

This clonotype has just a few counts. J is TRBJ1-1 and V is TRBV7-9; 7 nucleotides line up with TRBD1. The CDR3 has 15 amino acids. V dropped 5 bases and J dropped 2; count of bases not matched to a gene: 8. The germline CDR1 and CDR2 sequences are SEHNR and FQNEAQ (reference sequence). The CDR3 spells CASSRTGTANTEAFF. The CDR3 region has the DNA TGTGCCAGCAGCCGGACCGGGACAGCCAACACTGAAGCTTTCTTT.

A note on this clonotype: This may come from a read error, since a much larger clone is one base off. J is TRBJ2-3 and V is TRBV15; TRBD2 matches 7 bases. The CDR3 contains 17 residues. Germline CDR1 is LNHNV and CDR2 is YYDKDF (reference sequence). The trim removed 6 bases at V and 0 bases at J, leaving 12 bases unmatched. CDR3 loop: CATRSRGRGRSTDTQYF. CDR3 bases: TGTGCCACCAGGTCTAGAGGGAGGGGCCGTAGCACAGATACGCAGTATTTT.

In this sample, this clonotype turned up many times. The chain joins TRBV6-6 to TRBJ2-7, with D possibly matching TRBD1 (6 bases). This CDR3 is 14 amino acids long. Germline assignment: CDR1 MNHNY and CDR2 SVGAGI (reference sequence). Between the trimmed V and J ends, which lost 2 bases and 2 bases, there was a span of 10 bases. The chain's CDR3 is CASSYLTGTYEQYF. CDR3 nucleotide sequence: TGTGCCAGCAGTTACCTGACAGGAACCTACGAGCAGTACTTC.

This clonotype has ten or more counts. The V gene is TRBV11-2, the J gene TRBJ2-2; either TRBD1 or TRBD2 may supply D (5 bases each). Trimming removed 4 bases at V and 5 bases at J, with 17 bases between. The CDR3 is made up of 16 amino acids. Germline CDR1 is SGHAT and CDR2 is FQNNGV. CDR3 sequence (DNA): TGTGCCAGCAGCTCACCCAGATTGGGGGTAACCGGGGAGCTGTTTTTT. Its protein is CASSSPRLGVTGELFF.